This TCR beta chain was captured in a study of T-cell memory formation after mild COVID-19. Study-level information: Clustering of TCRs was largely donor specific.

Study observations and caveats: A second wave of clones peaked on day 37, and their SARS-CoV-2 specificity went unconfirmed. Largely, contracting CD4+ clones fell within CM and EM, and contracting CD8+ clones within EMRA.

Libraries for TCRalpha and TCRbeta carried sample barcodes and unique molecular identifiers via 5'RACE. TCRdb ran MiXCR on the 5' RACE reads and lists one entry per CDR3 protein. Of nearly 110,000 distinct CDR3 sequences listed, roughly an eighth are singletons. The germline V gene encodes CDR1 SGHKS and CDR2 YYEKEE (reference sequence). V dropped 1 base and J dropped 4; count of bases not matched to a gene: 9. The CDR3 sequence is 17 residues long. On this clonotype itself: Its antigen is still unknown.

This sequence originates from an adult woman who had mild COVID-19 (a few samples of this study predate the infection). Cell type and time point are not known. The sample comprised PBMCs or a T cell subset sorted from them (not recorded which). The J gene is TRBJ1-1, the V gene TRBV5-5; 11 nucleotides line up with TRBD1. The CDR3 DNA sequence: TGTGCCAGCAGCTTGACCGGGACAGGGGGGCTTCGCACTGAAGCTTTCTTT. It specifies CASSLTGTGGLRTEAFF.